This entry describes one T cell receptor beta chain. The sample comes from a study of T cell changes during pregnancy in multiple sclerosis. Using immunoSEQ multiplex PCR, the repertoire was profiled, and TCRdb retains in-frame clones only, with some absent. This table has roughly 7,900 clones, 70% to 90% appearing once. This CDR3 spans 14 amino acids. Trimming took off 7 bases at V and 4 bases at J, with 14 bases between the two ends. The germline V gene has CDR1 MNHNS and CDR2 SASEGT. This TCR was sampled from a female donor in good health, enrolled as a control in a pregnancy study. The rearrangement joins TRBV6-1 to TRBJ1-3; D may be TRBD1 (6 bases). The specimen comprised CD8+ T cells from peripheral blood mononuclear cells, sampled in the first trimester of pregnancy. The CDR3 bases are TGTGCCAGCACCCCCACGACAGGCGGAAACACCATATATTTT. This translates into CASTPTTGGNTIYF.